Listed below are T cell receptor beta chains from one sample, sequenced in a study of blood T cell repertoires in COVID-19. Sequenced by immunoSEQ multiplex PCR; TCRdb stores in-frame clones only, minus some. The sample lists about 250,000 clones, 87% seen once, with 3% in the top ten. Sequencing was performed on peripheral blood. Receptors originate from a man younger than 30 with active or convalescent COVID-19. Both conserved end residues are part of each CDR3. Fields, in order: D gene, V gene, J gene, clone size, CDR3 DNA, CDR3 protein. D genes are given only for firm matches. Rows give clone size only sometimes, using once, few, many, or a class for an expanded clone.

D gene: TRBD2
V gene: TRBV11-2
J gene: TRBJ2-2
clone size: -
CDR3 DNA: TGTGCCAGCAGCCCAGGACTAGGAGCTGGGGAGCTGTTTTTT
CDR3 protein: CASSPGLGAGELFF

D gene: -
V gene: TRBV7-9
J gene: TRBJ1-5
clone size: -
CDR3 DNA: TGTGCCAGCGCCGAGGGAGGAGGAAATCAGCCCCAGCATTTT
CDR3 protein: CASAEGGGNQPQHF

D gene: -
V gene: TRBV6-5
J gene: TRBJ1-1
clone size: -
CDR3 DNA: TGTGCCAGCAGTTCGACTGCGGGGCACACTGAAGCTTTCTTT
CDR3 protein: CASSSTAGHTEAFF

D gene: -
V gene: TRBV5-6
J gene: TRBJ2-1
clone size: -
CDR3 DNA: TGTGCCAGCAGCTTGGGAGGTAGGGGGATCGATGAGCAGTTCTTC
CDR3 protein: CASSLGGRGIDEQFF

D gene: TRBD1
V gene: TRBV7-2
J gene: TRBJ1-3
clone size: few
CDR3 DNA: TGTGCCAGCAGCTTAGGCGGACAGGGTTGGAACACCATATATTTT
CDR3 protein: CASSLGGQGWNTIYF

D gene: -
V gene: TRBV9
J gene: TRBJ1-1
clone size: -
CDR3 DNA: TGTGCCAGCAGCGTAGTGGGGGGAGTGAACACTGAAGCTTTCTTT
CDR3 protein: CASSVVGGVNTEAFF

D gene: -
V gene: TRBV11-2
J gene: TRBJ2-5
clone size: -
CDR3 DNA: TGTGCCAGCAGCTTAGTGGGGGGCCAAGAGACCCAGTACTTC
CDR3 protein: CASSLVGGQETQYF

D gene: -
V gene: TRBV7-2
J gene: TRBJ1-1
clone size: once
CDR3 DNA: TGTGCCAGCAGCTACTACCAGAGGGGGACTGAAGCTTTCTTT
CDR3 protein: CASSYYQRGTEAFF

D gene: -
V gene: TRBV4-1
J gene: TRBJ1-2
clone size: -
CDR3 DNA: TGCGCCAGCAGCCAAGACCCGGGAGGGGTTAACTATGGCTACACCTTC
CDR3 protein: CASSQDPGGVNYGYTF

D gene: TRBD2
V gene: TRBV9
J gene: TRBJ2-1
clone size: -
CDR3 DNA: TGTGCCAGCAGCCCCTCGTTTAGCGGGGGATACAATGAGCAGTTCTTC
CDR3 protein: CASSPSFSGGYNEQFF

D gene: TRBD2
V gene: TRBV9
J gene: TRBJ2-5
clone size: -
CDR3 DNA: TGTGCCAGCAGCGTTCAGGGACTAGCGGGCGGACGACCTGCGGAGACCCAGTACTTC
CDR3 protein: CASSVQGLAGGRPAETQYF

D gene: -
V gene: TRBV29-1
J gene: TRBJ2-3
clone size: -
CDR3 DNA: TGCAGCGTTGACCGGACAGCTAGCACAGATACGCAGTATTTT
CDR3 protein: CSVDRTASTDTQYF

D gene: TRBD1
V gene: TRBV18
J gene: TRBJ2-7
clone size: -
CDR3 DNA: TGTGCCAGCTCACCCTTATCCGGACAGGGGGGTGCCTACGAGCAGTACTTC
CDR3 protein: CASSPLSGQGGAYEQYF

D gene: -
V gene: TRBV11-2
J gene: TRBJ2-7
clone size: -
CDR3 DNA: TGTGCCAGCAGCCTTACCCGGGGTCGGCGAAACGAGCAGTACTTC
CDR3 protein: CASSLTRGRRNEQYF

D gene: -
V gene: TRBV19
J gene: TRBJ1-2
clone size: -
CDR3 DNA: TGTGCCAGTAGTACAGCGACCACATATGGCTACACCTTC
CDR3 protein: CASSTATTYGYTF

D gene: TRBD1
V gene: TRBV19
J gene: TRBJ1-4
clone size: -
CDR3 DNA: TGTGCCAGTAGTATGGGACAGCGTAATGAAAAACTGTTTTTT
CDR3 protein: CASSMGQRNEKLFF

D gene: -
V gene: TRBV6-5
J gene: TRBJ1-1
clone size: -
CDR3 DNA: TGTGCCAGCAGTTTAGACACGAACACTGAAGCTTTCTTT
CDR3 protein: CASSLDTNTEAFF

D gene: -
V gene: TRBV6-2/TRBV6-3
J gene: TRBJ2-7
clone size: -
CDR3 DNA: TGTGCCAGCAGTTACTCCTTTCCCTACGAGCAGTACTTC
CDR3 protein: CASSYSFPYEQYF

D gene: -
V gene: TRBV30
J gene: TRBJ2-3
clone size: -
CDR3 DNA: TGTGCCTGGAGTGTACGACGAGGGTTGGGTACGCAGTATTTT
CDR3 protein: CAWSVRRGLGTQYF

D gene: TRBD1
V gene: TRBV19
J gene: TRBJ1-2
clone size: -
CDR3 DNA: TGTGCCAGTAGTATCGACAGGGTCTATGGCTACACCTTC
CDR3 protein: CASSIDRVYGYTF

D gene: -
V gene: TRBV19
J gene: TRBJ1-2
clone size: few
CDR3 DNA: TGTGCCAGTAGCAGGGGCTATGGCTACACCTTC
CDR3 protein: CASSRGYGYTF

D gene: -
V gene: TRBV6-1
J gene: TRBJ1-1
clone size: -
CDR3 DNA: TGTGCCAGCAGTGCCTCGACGGGTCTAGATGAGGAGAACACTGAAGCTTTCTTT
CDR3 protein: CASSASTGLDEENTEAFF

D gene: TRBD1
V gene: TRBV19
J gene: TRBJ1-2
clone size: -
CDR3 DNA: TGTGCCAGTGCAAGGGACAGCCGCTTCTATGGCTACACCTTC
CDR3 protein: CASARDSRFYGYTF

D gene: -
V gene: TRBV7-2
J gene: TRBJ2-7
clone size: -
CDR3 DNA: TGTGCCAGCAGCTTAGTGGCAGGGGTAGGCGAGCAGTACTTC
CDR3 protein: CASSLVAGVGEQYF

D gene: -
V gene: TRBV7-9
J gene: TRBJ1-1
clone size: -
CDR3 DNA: TGTGCCAGCAGCTTAACCTGGGCCGACGGTGAAGCTTTCTTT
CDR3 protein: CASSLTWADGEAFF

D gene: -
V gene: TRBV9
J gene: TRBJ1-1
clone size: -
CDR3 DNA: TGTGCCAGCAGCGTAGAAGACATGACTGAAGCTTTCTTT
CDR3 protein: CASSVEDMTEAFF

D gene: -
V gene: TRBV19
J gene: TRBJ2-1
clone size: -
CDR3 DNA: TGTGCCAGTACCAAAAAGGTGCGGCGAATCTCCTACAATGAGCAGTTCTTC
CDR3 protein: CASTKKVRRISYNEQFF

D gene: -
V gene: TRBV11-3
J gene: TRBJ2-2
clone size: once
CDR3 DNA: TGTGCCAGCAGCTTAGCCAGGACCGGGGAGCTGTTTTTT
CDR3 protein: CASSLARTGELFF

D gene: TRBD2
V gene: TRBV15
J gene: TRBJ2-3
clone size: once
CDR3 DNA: TGTGCCACCACCTCAGGACTAGCGGTCACAGATACGCAGTATTTT
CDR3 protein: CATTSGLAVTDTQYF

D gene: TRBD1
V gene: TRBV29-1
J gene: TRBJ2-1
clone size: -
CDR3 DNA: TGCAGCGTTGAAGGTTTTGGGACAGGTTACTACAATGAGCAGTTCTTC
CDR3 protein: CSVEGFGTGYYNEQFF

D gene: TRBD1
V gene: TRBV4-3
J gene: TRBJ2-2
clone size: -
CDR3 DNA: TGCGCCAGCAGCCAAGTGCACAGGGGTCCCGGGGAGCTGTTTTTT
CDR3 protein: CASSQVHRGPGELFF